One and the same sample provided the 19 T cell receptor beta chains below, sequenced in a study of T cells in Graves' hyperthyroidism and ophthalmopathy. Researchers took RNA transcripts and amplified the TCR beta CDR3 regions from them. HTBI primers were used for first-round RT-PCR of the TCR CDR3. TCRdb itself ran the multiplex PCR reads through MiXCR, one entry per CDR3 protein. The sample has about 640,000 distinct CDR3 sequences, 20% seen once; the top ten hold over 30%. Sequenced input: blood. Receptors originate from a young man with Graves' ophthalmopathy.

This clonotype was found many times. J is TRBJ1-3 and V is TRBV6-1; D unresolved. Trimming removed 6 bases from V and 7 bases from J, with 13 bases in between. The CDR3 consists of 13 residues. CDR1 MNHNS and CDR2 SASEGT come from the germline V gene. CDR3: CASSPSTGNTIYF. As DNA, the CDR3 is TGTGCCAGCAGCCCCTCCACGGGGAACACCATATATTTT.

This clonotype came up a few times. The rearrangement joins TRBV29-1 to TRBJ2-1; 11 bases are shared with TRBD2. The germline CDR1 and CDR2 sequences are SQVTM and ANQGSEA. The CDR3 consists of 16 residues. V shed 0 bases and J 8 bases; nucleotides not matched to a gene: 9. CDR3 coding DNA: TGCAGCGTTGAAGATCAAACTAGCGGGAGTGGGGATGAGCAGTTCTTC. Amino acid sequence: CSVEDQTSGSGDEQFF.

The CDR3 protein is CASSMDRANQPQHF. CDR3 coding DNA: TGTGCCAGCAGCATGGACAGGGCAAATCAGCCCCAGCATTTT. This rearrangement joins TRBV27 to TRBJ1-5, with 8 bases fitting TRBD1. The V gene's germline CDR1 is MNHEY and CDR2 SMNVEV (reference sequence). The CDR3 consists of 14 residues. V trimming: 6 bases; J trimming: 4 bases; junction bases outside the gene matches: 5.

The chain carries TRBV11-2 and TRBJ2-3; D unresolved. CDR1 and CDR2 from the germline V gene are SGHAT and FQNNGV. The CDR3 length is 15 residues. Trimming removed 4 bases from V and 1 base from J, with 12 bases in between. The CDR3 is CASSSAYLGTDTQYF. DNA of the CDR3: TGTGCCAGCAGCTCTGCCTACCTCGGCACAGATACGCAGTATTTT.

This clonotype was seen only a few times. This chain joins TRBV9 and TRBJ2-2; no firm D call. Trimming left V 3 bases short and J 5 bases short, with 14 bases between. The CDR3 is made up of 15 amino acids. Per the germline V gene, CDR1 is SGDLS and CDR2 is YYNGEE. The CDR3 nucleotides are TGTGCCAGCAGCGCCCTCAGTGACCCAACCGGGGAGCTGTTTTTT. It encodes CASSALSDPTGELFF.

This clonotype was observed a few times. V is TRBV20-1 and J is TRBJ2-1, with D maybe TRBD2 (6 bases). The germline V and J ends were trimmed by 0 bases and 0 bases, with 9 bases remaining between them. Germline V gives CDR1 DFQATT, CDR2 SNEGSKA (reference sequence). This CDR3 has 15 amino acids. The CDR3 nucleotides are TGCAGTGCTAGAGAATTCGGGAGCTCCTACAATGAGCAGTTCTTC. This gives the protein CSAREFGSSYNEQFF.

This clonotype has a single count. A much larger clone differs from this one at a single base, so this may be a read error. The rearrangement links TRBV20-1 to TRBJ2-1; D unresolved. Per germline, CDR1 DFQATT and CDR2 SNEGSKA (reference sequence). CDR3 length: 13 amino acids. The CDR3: CSAKRLRYNGQFF. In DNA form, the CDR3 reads TGCAGTGCTAAGAGACTCCGGTACAATGGGCAGTTCTTC.

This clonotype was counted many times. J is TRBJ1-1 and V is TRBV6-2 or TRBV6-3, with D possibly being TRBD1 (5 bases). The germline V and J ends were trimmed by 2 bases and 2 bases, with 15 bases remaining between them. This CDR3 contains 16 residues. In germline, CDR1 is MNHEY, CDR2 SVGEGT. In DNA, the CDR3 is TGTGCCAGCAGTTACAATTCCCAGGGTCCAAACACTGAAGCTTTCTTT. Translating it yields CASSYNSQGPNTEAFF.

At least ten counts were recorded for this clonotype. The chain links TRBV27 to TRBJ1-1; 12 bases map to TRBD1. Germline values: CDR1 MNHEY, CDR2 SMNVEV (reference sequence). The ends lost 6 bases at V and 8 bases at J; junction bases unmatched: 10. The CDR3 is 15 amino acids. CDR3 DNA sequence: TGTGCCAGCAGCCCTGCTTCCGGGACAGGGGGCGAAGCTTTCTTT. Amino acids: CASSPASGTGGEAFF.

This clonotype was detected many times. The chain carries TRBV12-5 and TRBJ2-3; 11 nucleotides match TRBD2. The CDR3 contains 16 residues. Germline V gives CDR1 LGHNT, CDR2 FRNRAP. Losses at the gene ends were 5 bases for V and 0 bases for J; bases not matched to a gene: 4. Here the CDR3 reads CASGPGLAESTDTQYF. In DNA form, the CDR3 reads TGTGCTAGTGGTCCGGGACTAGCGGAGAGCACAGATACGCAGTATTTT.

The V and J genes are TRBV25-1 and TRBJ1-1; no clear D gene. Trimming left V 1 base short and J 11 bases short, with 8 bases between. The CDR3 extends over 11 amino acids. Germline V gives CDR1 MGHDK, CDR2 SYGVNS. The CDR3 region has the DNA TGTGCCAGCAGTGAATTCGAGGATGCTTTCTTT. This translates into CASSEFEDAFF.

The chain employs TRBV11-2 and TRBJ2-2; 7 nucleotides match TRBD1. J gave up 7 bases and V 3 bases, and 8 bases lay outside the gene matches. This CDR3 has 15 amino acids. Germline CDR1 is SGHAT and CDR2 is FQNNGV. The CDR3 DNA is TGTGCCAGCAGCTTCAGACAGGGAGTCGGCGGGGAGCTGTTTTTT. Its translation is CASSFRQGVGGELFF.

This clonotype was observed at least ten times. This chain's CDR3 is CASSSHDYQDGTQYF. For the CDR3, the DNA is TGTGCCAGCAGCTCCCACGATTACCAAGATGGGACCCAGTACTTC. The chain recombines TRBV28 with TRBJ2-5; the D is unclear. The germline V and J ends were trimmed by 6 bases and 7 bases, with 21 bases remaining between them. The V gene's germline CDR1 is MDHEN and CDR2 SYDVKM. The CDR3 consists of 15 residues.

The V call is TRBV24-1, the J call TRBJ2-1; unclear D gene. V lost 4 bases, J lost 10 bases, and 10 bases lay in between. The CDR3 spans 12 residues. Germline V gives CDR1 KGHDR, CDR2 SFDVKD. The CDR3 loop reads CATSDPLGEQFF. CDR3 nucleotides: TGTGCCACCAGTGACCCCTTGGGGGAGCAGTTCTTC.

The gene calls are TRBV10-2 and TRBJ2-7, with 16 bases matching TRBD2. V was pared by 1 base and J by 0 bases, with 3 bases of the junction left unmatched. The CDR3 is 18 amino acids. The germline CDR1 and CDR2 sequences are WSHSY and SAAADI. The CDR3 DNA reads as TGCGCCAGCAGTGAGTTGGGACTAGCGGGAGGGAGCTCCTACGAGCAGTACTTC. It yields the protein CASSELGLAGGSSYEQYF.

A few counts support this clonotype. Here the CDR3 reads CASSLNPDVNTEAFF. The CDR3 DNA reads TGTGCCAGCAGCTTAAATCCGGACGTGAACACTGAAGCTTTCTTT. The rearrangement uses TRBV11-2 and TRBJ1-1; D not resolved. Germline V gene sequence: CDR1 SGHAT, CDR2 FQNNGV. The CDR3 sequence is 15 residues long. V was cut by 2 bases and J by 0 bases, with 10 bases left in between.

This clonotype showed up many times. The CDR3 DNA reads as TGTGCCAGCAGCCCCCAGGGGGTCTACGAGCAGTACTTC. Its translation: CASSPQGVYEQYF. The J gene is TRBJ2-7, the V gene TRBV12-3 or TRBV12-4; the match to TRBD1 covers 7 bases. CDR3 length equals 13 residues. Trimming at V came to 6 bases and at J to 3 bases, leaving 5 bases not matched to a gene.

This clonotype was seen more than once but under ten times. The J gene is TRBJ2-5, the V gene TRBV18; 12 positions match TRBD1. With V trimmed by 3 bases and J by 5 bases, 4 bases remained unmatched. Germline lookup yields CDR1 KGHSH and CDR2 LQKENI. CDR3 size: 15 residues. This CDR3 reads CASSPGQGALETQYF. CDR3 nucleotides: TGTGCCAGCTCACCGGGACAGGGGGCTTTGGAGACCCAGTACTTC.

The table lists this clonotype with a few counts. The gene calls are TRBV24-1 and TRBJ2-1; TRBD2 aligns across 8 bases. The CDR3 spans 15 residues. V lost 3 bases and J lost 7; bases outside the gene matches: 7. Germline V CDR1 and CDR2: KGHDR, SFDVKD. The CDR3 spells CATSDRSGSRNEQFF. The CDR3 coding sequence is TGTGCCACCAGTGATCGAAGCGGGAGCCGTAATGAGCAGTTCTTC.